This entry lists 23 T cell receptor beta chains sequenced from one sample in a study of control samples from healthy donors and cancer patients. Profiled with immunoSEQ multiplex PCR; TCRdb holds only in-frame clones, not every one. This sample has about 80,000 clones, with 85% to 90% found just once. The sample was blood. These receptors came from a middle-aged man in good health.

This clone has only a few counts. This chain uses TRBV7-6 with TRBJ2-5, with 8 bases fitting TRBD1. Germline CDR1 is SGHVS and CDR2 is FNYEAQ. This CDR3 is built from 15 residues. J gave up 1 base and V 2 bases, and 3 bases lay outside the gene matches. The chain's CDR3 is CASSLQGAVQETQYF. The CDR3 nucleotides read TGTGCCAGCAGCTTACAGGGGGCGGTCCAAGAGACCCAGTACTTC.

This CDR3 is CSVQGQSFGYGYTF. The CDR3 coding sequence is TGCAGCGTTCAAGGGCAGAGTTTCGGGTATGGCTACACCTTC. This chain uses TRBV29-1 with TRBJ1-2, with D uncertain. From germline, CDR1 is SQVTM and CDR2 ANQGSEA. The CDR3 has 14 residues. V was cut by 5 bases and J by 5 bases, with 18 bases left in between.

The gene calls are TRBV11-2 and TRBJ2-1; 9 bases align to TRBD1. Per germline, CDR1 SGHAT and CDR2 FQNNGV. Germline trimming cut 3 bases from V and 8 bases from J; bases unmatched to any gene: 14. This CDR3 spans 17 amino acids. CDR3: CASSLDPPGQGADEQFF. For the CDR3, the DNA is TGTGCCAGCAGCTTGGACCCTCCGGGACAGGGAGCGGATGAGCAGTTCTTC. Filled out from reference TRBV11-2 and TRBJ2-1, the complete variable domain reads EAGVAQSPRYKIIEKRQSVAFWCNPISGHATLYWYQQILGQGPKLLIQFQNNGVVDDSQLPKDRFSAERLKGVDSTLKIQPAKLEDSAVYLCASSLDPPGQGADEQFFGPGTRLTVL.

This clone has a handful of counts. The V gene is TRBV18, the J gene TRBJ1-1, with TRBD1 as a possible D gene (6 bases). The CDR3 consists of 14 residues. CDR1 and CDR2 from the germline V gene are KGHSH and LQKENI. V was shortened by 5 bases and J by 3 bases, with 13 bases between the two germline ends. The chain's CDR3 is CASSMGGGDTEAFF. The CDR3 DNA reads TGTGCCAGCTCAATGGGGGGCGGGGACACTGAAGCTTTCTTT.

This clone was counted only a few times. The chain combines TRBV6-5 with TRBJ2-7, with 9 bases that match TRBD2. Germline assignment: CDR1 MNHEY and CDR2 SVGAGI. The CDR3 extends over 13 amino acids. J lost 4 bases, V lost 7 bases, and 5 bases had no gene match. CDR3 nucleotides: TGTGCCAGCAAGGGTAGCGGGGGTTACGAGCAGTACTTC. Its translation is CASKGSGGYEQYF.

This chain connects TRBV20-1 to TRBJ1-1; D unresolved. Germline V gives CDR1 DFQATT, CDR2 SNEGSKA (reference sequence). This CDR3 contains 13 residues. V gave up 3 bases and J gave up 1 base, with 9 bases separating them. The CDR3 here is CSASVRPNTEAFF. The CDR3 coding sequence is TGCAGTGCTAGTGTCAGACCGAACACTGAAGCTTTCTTT.

The chain carries TRBV19 and TRBJ1-3; no clear D gene. Trimming left V 3 bases short and J 2 bases short, with 8 bases between. Germline V lookup: CDR1 LNHDA, CDR2 SQIVND (reference sequence). This CDR3 is 14 amino acids long. Here the CDR3 reads CASSMITAGNTIYF. In DNA, the CDR3 is TGTGCCAGTAGTATGATAACTGCTGGAAACACCATATATTTT.

The chain recombines TRBV6-1 with TRBJ2-7; either TRBD1 or TRBD2 may supply D (5 bases each). Deletions cut 3 bases from V and 0 bases from J, with 12 bases between. Per germline, CDR1 MNHNS and CDR2 SASEGT. The CDR3 sequence is 15 residues long. CDR3 sequence reads: CASSDPGRSSYEQYF. The CDR3 region has the DNA TGTGCCAGCAGTGATCCAGGGAGAAGCTCCTACGAGCAGTACTTC.

The sample holds a few counts of this clone. V usage is TRBV10-3 and J usage is TRBJ2-3; 9 positions match TRBD2. V dropped 2 bases and J dropped 4; count of bases not matched to a gene: 10. Germline-derived CDR1 and CDR2 are ENHRY and SYGVKD. The CDR3 loop spans 17 amino acids. The CDR3: CAISEARAGGRPDTQYF. The CDR3 DNA sequence: TGTGCCATCAGTGAGGCTCGGGCGGGGGGGCGTCCAGATACGCAGTATTTT.

The chain is built from TRBV11-2 and TRBJ2-6, with 7 bases lining up with TRBD2. The CDR3 is made up of 17 amino acids. V lost 1 base and J lost 2; bases outside the gene matches: 5. CDR1 and CDR2 from the germline V gene are SGHAT and FQNNGV. CDR3 region: CASSLGDGGTGANVLTF. CDR3 sequence (DNA): TGTGCCAGCAGCTTAGGAGACGGGGGGACTGGGGCCAACGTCCTGACTTTC.

The V and J genes are TRBV9 and TRBJ2-7; TRBD1 matches 9 bases. The CDR3 consists of 16 residues. V gave up 0 bases and J gave up 4 bases; unmatched junction bases: 8. CDR1 and CDR2 (germline): SGDLS, YYNGEE. In DNA, the CDR3 is TGTGCCAGCAGCGTAGATGGGGGGACAGGGAAGTACGAGCAGTACTTC. This translates into CASSVDGGTGKYEQYF.

The rearrangement uses TRBV6-5 and TRBJ1-3; the D is unclear. CDR3 size: 13 residues. Germline V gene sequence: CDR1 MNHEY, CDR2 SVGAGI. V was clipped by 10 bases and J by 0 bases, with 10 bases between them. CDR3 in DNA: TGTGCCACCCGACTGAGCTCTGGAAACACCATATATTTT. Protein sequence: CATRLSSGNTIYF.

The chain carries TRBV6-6 and TRBJ1-1; TRBD1 matches at 7 bases. Germline V lookup: CDR1 MNHNY, CDR2 SVGAGI (reference sequence). V gave up 6 bases and J gave up 0 bases; unmatched junction bases: 10. This CDR3 region has 16 residues. The CDR3 DNA sequence: TGTGCCAGCAGCCCCTCCCAGGGGGACATGAACACTGAAGCTTTCTTT. It codes for CASSPSQGDMNTEAFF.

This CDR3 is CASSLGGPSYQETQYF. The CDR3, as DNA: TGTGCCAGCAGCCTCGGGGGGCCGTCGTACCAAGAGACCCAGTACTTC. The V and J genes are TRBV11-2 and TRBJ2-5; D might be TRBD2 (7 bases). With 5 bases removed from V and 0 bases from J, the gap between germline ends came to 16 bases. There are 16 residues in the CDR3. Germline CDR1 SGHAT, CDR2 FQNNGV.

V is TRBV7-6 and J is TRBJ2-1; TRBD1 matches at 7 bases. Trimming removed 1 base from V and 4 bases from J; junction bases left unmatched: 4. The CDR3 extends over 15 amino acids. Germline CDR1 is SGHVS and CDR2 is FNYEAQ. CDR3 amino acids: CASSLGAGGYNEQFF. In DNA form, the CDR3 reads TGTGCCAGCAGCTTAGGGGCAGGGGGATACAATGAGCAGTTCTTC.

The V gene is TRBV2, the J gene TRBJ2-7; the D gene could be TRBD1 or TRBD2 (5 bases each). This CDR3 region has 12 residues. Between the trimmed V and J ends, which lost 2 bases and 7 bases, there was a span of 9 bases. From germline, CDR1 is SNHLY and CDR2 FYNNEI. The CDR3 nucleotides are TGTGCCAGCAGTGAACAAGGGGAGGAGCAGTACTTC. Protein: CASSEQGEEQYF. Supplemented by reference TRBV2 and TRBJ2-7, the full variable domain reads EPEVTQTPSHQVTQMGQEVILRCVPISNHLYFYWYRQILGQKVEFLVSFYNNEISEKSEIFDDQFSVERPDGSNFTLKIRSTKLEDSAMYFCASSEQGEEQYFGPGTRLTVT.

The chain is built from TRBV6-4 and TRBJ2-1; 8 nucleotides line up with TRBD2. The CDR3 is 14 residues long. Germline V lookup: CDR1 MRHNA, CDR2 SNTAGT. The J segment lost 8 bases and the V segment lost 4 bases, leaving 7 bases of the junction unmatched. In DNA, the CDR3 is TGTGCCAGCAGTGTAACGGGGGGGCTTGATGAGCAGTTCTTC. Its protein product is CASSVTGGLDEQFF.

This chain uses TRBV6-5 with TRBJ1-2; TRBD1 might be the D (6 bases). The CDR3 covers 13 residues. V was pared by 6 bases and J by 2 bases, with 10 bases between. Germline lookup yields CDR1 MNHEY and CDR2 SVGAGI. The CDR3 coding sequence is TGTGCCAGCAGCCAAGGACAGAACTATGGCTACACCTTC. Its translation is CASSQGQNYGYTF.

The genes are TRBV2 and TRBJ1-3; D is unclear. Trimming took 4 bases from V and 1 from J, leaving 20 bases between them. Germline V gene data show CDR1 as SNHLY and CDR2 as FYNNEI. The CDR3 extends over 18 amino acids. The CDR3 protein is CASSVGRLSVHSGNTIYF. The CDR3 DNA follows: TGTGCCAGCAGTGTAGGCAGGCTTAGCGTACATTCTGGAAACACCATATATTTT.

J is TRBJ2-1 and V is TRBV27; 9 bases align to TRBD2. The V gene end was trimmed by 6 bases and the J gene end by 7 bases; junction bases not matched to a gene: 4. This CDR3 has 13 amino acids. Looked up from germline, CDR1 is MNHEY and CDR2 is SMNVEV (reference sequence). CDR3 loop: CASRRSGGNEQFF. DNA for the CDR3: TGTGCCAGCAGACGGAGCGGGGGGAATGAGCAGTTCTTC.

The chain couples TRBV19 to TRBJ1-2; D call uncertain. The germline CDR1 and CDR2 sequences are LNHDA and SQIVND (reference sequence). The germline V and J ends were trimmed by 3 bases and 0 bases, with 8 bases remaining between them. This CDR3 contains 14 residues. The chain's CDR3 is CASSMAGTNYGYTF. CDR3 nucleotides: TGTGCCAGTAGTATGGCAGGTACTAACTATGGCTACACCTTC.

The gene calls are TRBV6-5 and TRBJ1-4, with 8 bases matching TRBD1. V lost 6 bases, J lost 7 bases, and 4 bases stayed unmatched. There are 13 residues in the CDR3. The germline V gene has CDR1 MNHEY and CDR2 SVGAGI. CDR3 in amino acids: CASSRDRSEKLFF. CDR3 bases: TGTGCCAGCAGCAGGGACAGGTCTGAAAAACTGTTTTTT.

The chain combines TRBV19 with TRBJ2-6, with TRBD1 as a possible D gene (5 bases). V lost 4 bases to trimming and J lost 0 bases, with 10 bases between them. The CDR3 contains 16 residues. In germline, CDR1 is LNHDA, CDR2 SQIVND (reference sequence). The CDR3 here is CASSKGFSSGANVLTF. The CDR3, as DNA: TGTGCCAGTAGTAAGGGGTTTAGCTCTGGGGCCAACGTCCTGACTTTC.